The present entry profiles one T cell receptor beta chain with its context. The sample contains more than one DNA sequence encoding this CDR3. The protocol was immunoSEQ multiplex PCR, while the TCRdb copy is restricted to in-frame clones and leaves out a portion. The sample carries tens of thousands of clones, roughly 91% recorded once. Sorting used thawed, overnight-rested PBMC stained with anti-CD3, a viability dye and GMM-loaded CD1B tetramer. CD1B tetramers were loaded with Rhodococcus equi-derived C32 glucose monomycolate. Tetramer-sorted PBMC had been CD14 monocyte-depleted before freezing. The CDR3 has 13 residues. CDR1 is MNHEY, CDR2 SMNVEV, per germline (reference sequence). V lost 3 bases and J lost 1, with 6 bases in between. The data derive from a study of T cells in tuberculosis.

Sequenced material: CD1b-GMM tetramer-negative cells sorted from PBMCs. The sequence derives from an adult woman with latent tuberculosis. The chain has TRBV27 and TRBJ1-1, with D perhaps TRBD1 (6 bases). DNA for the CDR3: TGTGCCAGCAGTTTGGACAGGAACACTGAAGCTTTCTTT. It is translated as CASSLDRNTEAFF.